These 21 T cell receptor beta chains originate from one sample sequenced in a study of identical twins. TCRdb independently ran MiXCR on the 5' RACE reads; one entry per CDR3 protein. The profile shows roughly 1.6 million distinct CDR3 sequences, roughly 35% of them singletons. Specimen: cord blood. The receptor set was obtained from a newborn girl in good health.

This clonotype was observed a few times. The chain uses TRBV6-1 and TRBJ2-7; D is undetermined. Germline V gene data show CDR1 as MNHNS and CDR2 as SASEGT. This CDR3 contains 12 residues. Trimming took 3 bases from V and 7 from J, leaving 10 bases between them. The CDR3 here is CASSESYNEQYF. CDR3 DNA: TGTGCCAGCAGTGAGTCCTACAATGAGCAGTACTTC.

Written as DNA, the CDR3 is TGTGCCAGCTCACCAGGACTAGCGCCAGAGACCCAGTTCTTC. Translated: CASSPGLAPETQFF. The chain joins TRBV18 to TRBJ2-1; 9 bases fit TRBD2. CDR3 length equals 14 residues. Per germline, CDR1 KGHSH and CDR2 LQKENI. V shed 2 bases, J shed 13 bases, and the junction held 9 bases outside the gene matches.

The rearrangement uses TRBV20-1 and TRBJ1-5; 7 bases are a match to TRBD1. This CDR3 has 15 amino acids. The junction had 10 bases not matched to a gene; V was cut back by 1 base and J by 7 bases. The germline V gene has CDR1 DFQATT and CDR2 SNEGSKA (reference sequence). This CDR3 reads CSARVGTGVWQPQHF. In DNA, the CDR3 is TGCAGTGCTAGAGTGGGCACAGGGGTCTGGCAGCCCCAGCATTTT.

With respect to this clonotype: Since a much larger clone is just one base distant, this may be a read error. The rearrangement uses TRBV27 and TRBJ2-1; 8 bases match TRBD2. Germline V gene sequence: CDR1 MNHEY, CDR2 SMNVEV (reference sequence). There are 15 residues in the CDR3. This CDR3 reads CVSSMVSGGRNEQFF. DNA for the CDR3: TGTGTCAGCAGTATGGTCAGCGGGGGAAGGAATGAGCAGTTCTTC.

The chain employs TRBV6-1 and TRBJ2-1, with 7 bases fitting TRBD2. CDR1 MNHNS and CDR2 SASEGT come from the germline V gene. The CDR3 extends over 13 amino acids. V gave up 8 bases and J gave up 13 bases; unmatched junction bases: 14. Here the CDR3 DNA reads TGTGCCAGCGGGGAGGGAGGGCCGGAGACCCAGTTCTTC. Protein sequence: CASGEGGPETQFF.

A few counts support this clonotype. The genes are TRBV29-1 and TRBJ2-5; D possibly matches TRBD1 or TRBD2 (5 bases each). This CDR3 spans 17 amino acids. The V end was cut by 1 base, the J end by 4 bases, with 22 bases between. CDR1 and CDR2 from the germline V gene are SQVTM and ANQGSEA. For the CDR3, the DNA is TGCAGCGTTGAAGGCGTACGGGGCCAGGGCGGCAGAGAGACCCAGTACTTC. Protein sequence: CSVEGVRGQGGRETQYF.

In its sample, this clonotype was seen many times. CDR3 residues: CAISESPGVFGYTF. CDR3 coding DNA: TGTGCCATCAGTGAGTCTCCCGGGGTATTCGGCTACACCTTC. The chain couples TRBV10-3 to TRBJ1-2, with D unresolved. V was trimmed by 0 bases and J by 8 bases, leaving 13 bases between them. CDR1 is ENHRY, CDR2 SYGVKD, per germline. The CDR3 runs 14 residues.

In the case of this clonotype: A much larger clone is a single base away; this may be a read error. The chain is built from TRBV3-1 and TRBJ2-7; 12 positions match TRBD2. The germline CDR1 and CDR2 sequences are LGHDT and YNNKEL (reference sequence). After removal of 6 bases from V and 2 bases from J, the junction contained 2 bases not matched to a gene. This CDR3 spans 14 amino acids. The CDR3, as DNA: TGTGCCAGCAGACCTAGCGGGGGGGCCTACGAGCAGTACTTC. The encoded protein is CASRPSGGAYEQYF.

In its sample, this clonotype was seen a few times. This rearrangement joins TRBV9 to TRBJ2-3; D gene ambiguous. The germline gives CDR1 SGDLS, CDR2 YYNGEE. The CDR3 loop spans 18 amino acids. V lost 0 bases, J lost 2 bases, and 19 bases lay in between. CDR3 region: CASSVDARSRSNTDTQYF. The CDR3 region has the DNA TGTGCCAGCAGCGTAGATGCCCGTTCTAGATCAAACACAGATACGCAGTATTTT.

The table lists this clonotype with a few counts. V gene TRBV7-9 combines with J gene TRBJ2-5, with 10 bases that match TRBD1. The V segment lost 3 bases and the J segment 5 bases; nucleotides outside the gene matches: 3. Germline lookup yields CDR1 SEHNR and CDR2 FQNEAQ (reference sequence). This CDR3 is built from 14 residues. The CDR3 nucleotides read TGTGCCAGCAGCTTGGGACAGGGGATCGAGACCCAGTACTTC. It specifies CASSLGQGIETQYF. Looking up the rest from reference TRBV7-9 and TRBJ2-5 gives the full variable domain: DTGVSQNPRHKITKRGQNVTFRCDPISEHNRLYWYRQTLGQGPEFLTYFQNEAQLEKSRLLSDRFSAERPKGSFSTLEIQRTEQGDSAMYLCASSLGQGIETQYFGPGTRLLVL.

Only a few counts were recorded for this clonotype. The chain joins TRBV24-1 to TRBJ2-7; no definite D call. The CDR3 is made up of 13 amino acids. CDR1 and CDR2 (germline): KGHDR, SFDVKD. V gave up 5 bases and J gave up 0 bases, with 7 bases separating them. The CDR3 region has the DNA TGTGCCACCAGTGCCCGCGGCTCCTACGAGCAGTACTTC. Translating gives CATSARGSYEQYF.

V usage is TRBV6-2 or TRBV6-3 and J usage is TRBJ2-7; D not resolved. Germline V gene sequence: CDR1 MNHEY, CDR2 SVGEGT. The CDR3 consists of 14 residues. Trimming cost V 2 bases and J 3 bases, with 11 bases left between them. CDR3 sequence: CASSYGPRIYEQYF. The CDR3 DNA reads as TGTGCCAGCAGTTACGGTCCTAGAATCTACGAGCAGTACTTC.

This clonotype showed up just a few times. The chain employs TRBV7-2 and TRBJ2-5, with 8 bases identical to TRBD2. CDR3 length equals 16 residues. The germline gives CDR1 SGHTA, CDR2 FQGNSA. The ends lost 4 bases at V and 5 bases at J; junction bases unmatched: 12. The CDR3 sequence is CASSSSRSGSGETQYF. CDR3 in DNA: TGTGCCAGCAGCTCGTCCAGGAGCGGGAGCGGGGAGACCCAGTACTTC.

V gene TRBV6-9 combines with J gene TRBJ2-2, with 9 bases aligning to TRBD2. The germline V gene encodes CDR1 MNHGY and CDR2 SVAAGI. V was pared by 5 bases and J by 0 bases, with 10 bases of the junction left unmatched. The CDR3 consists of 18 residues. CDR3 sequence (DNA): TGTGCCAGCAGTGCTACTATAGCGGGAGAGTCGAACACCGGGGAGCTGTTTTTT. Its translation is CASSATIAGESNTGELFF.

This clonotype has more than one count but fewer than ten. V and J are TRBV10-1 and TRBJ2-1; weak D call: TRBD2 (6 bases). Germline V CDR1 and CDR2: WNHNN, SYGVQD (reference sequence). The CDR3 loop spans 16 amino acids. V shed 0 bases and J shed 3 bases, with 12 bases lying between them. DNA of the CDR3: TGCGCCAGCAGTGAGTCGACGCGGGGCGTCTACAATGAGCAGTTCTTC. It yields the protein CASSESTRGVYNEQFF.

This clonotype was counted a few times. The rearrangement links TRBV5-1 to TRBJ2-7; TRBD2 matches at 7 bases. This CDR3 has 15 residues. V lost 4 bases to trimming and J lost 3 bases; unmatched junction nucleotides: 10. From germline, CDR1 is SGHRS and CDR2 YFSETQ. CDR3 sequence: CASSLSSGALYEQYF. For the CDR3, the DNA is TGCGCCAGCAGCCTGTCAAGCGGGGCGCTCTACGAGCAGTACTTC.

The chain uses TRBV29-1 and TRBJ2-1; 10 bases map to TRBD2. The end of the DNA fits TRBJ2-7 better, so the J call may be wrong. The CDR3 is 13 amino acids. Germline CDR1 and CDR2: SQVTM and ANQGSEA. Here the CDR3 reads CSVSGGAYNEQYF. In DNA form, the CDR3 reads TGCAGCGTTAGCGGGGGGGCCTACAATGAGCAGTACTTC.

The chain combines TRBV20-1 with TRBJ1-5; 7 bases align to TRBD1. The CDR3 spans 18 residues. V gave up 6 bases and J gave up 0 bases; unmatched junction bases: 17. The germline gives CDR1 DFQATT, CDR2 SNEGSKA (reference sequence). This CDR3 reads CSAPRTGAVLVSNQPQHF. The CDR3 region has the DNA TGCAGTGCCCCCCGGACAGGCGCCGTTCTTGTTAGCAATCAGCCCCAGCATTTT.

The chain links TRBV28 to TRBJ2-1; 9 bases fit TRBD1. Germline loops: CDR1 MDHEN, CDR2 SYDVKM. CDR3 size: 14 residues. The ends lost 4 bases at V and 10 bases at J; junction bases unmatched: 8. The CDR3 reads CASSSTGGSYEQFF. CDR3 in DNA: TGTGCCAGCAGTTCCACAGGGGGCTCCTACGAGCAGTTCTTC. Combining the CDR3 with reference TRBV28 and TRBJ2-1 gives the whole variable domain DVKVTQSSRYLVKRTGEKVFLECVQDMDHENMFWYRQDPGLGLRLIYFSYDVKMKEKGDIPEGYSVSREKKERFSLILESASTNQTSMYLCASSSTGGSYEQFFGPGTRLTVL.

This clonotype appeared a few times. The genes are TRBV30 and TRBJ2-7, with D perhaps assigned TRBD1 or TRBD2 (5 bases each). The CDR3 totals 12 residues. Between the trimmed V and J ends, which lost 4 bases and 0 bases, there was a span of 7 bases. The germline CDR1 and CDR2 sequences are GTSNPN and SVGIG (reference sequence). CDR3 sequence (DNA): TGTGCCTGGACAGGGAGCTCCTACGAGCAGTACTTC. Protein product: CAWTGSSYEQYF.

Here the CDR3 DNA reads TGTGCCAGCAGCTTAACAACGGGGTACTACGAGCAGTACTTC. Its translation is CASSLTTGYYEQYF. The rearrangement joins TRBV7-2 to TRBJ2-7; D is possibly TRBD2 (5 bases). CDR1 is SGHTA and CDR2 is FQGNSA in the germline V gene. The CDR3 is 14 amino acids. Trimming cost V 2 bases and J 3 bases, with 11 bases left between them.